Listed below are T cell receptor beta chains from one sample, sequenced in a study of shared T cell receptors in the human thymus. Only in-frame clones appear in the TCRdb table, and some are missing; sequencing was by immunoSEQ multiplex PCR. The data contain 630,000 or so clones, 80% to 90% of them seen just once; the ten biggest clones take up roughly 0.0086%. The data also belong to a second study, concerning human thymus T cells.

Sequencing was carried out using thymocytes. The receptor source for this set is a boy under two years old with a congenital heart defect. Both conserved end residues are part of each CDR3. D genes are given only for firm matches. Rows give clone size only sometimes, using once, few, many, or a class for an expanded clone.

D	V	J	size	DNA	CDR3
TRBD1	TRBV12-5	TRBJ1-1	NA	TGTGCTAGTGGCCTGACCGGGACAGGGGAGAGTGCTGACTTT	CASGLTGTGESADF
NA	TRBV14	TRBJ1-3	NA	TGTGCCAGCAGCCAAGAGATCGGTCCTGGAAACACCATATATTTT	CASSQEIGPGNTIYF
NA	TRBV6-1	TRBJ1-5	NA	TGTGCCACCTCTAACTCGGGTCGTCCCCAGCATTTT	CATSNSGRPQHF
TRBD2	TRBV6-4	TRBJ2-1	once	TGTGCCAGCACTGGTGTTAGCGGGGGCTCTACCTACAATGAGCAGTTCTTC	CASTGVSGGSTYNEQFF
NA	TRBV28	TRBJ2-6	NA	TGTGCCAGCAGTCTCAGGGCCATACAAGCTGGGGCCAACGTCCTGACTTTC	CASSLRAIQAGANVLTF
NA	TRBV19	TRBJ2-7	few	TGTGCCAGTAGTATAGGAGAGGGGGAGTTGAACGAGCAGTACTTC	CASSIGEGELNEQYF
TRBD1	TRBV28	TRBJ2-3	NA	TGTGCCAGCAGTGGGACAGGGAGGGGGGATACGCAGTATTTT	CASSGTGRGDTQYF
NA	TRBV7-2	TRBJ2-1	once	TGTGCCAGCAGCCAAGCAAATGAGCAGTTCTTC	CASSQANEQFF
NA	TRBV5-1	TRBJ1-3	NA	TGCGCCAGCAGCTTTGCGGGGAAGGAGGCTGGAAACACCATATATTTT	CASSFAGKEAGNTIYF
TRBD2	TRBV19	TRBJ2-1	once	TGTGCCAGTAGTATGGGCTCGAAGCGGGGCTCGAGTACTAACAATGAGCAGTTCTTC	CASSMGSKRGSSTNNEQFF
TRBD1	TRBV4-3	TRBJ2-2	NA	TGCGCCAGCAGCCCTAGGGACAGGGAGACCGGGGAGCTGTTTTTT	CASSPRDRETGELFF
NA	TRBV10-2	TRBJ2-7	once	TGCGCCAGCAGCTCCGGGGAGGCGAGAGAGCAGTACTTC	CASSSGEAREQYF
TRBD2	TRBV7-6	TRBJ2-3	once	TGTGCCAGCATGGGACTAGCGGGAGGAACAGATACGCAGTATTTT	CASMGLAGGTDTQYF
TRBD1	TRBV19	TRBJ1-1	NA	TGTGCCAGTAGTGCCCTCCGGGGACAGGGAGGTGGCACTGAAGCTTTCTTT	CASSALRGQGGGTEAFF